The clone carrying this TCR beta chain ranks as medium-sized. Its specificity is unknown. This CDR3 region has 14 residues. V shed 7 bases and J 5 bases; nucleotides not matched to a gene: 6. Germline loops: CDR1 MNHNS, CDR2 SASEGT. These data originate in a study of metastatic and nonmetastatic thyroid tumors. Study details: Where malignant and benign thyroid patients were concerned, repertoires were compared across blood and tumor or nodule tissue. Findings and limits, study-wide: Reported TCR beta diversity, measured in blood and tumor, was significantly higher for malignant thyroid tumors than for benign nodules.

Using MiXCR, TCRdb re-called clones from the PCR reads. The sample has about 21,000 clones; 22% are singletons. Each patient came to thyroid surgery without any prior treatment (of any kind). The sample taken for sequencing was tumor tissue. This TCR was recovered from a male donor with papillary thyroid cancer or a benign thyroid nodule (not recorded which). Some clones in this sample may be carry-over from other donors' samples. The chain recombines TRBV6-1 with TRBJ1-2, with 11 bases that match TRBD1. The CDR3 nucleotides are TGTGCCAGCACCGGGGACAGGGGGGGGTATGGCTACACCTTC. Amino acid sequence: CASTGDRGGYGYTF.